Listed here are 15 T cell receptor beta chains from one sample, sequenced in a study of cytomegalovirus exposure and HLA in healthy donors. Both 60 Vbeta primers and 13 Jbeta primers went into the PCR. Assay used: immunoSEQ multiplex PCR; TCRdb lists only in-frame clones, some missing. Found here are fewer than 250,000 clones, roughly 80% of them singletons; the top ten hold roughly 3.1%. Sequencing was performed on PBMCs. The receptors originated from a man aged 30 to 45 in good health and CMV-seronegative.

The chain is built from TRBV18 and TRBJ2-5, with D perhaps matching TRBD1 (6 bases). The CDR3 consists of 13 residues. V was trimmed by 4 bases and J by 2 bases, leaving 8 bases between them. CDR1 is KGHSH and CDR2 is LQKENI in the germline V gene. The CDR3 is CASSRDRQETQYF. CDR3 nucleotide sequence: TGTGCCAGCTCACGCGACAGGCAAGAGACCCAGTACTTC. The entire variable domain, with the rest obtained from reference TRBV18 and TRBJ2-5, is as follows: NAGVMQNPRHLVRRRGQEARLRCSPMKGHSHVYWYRQLPEEGLKFMVYLQKENIIDESGMPKERFSAEFPKEGPSILRIQQVVRGDSAAYFCASSRDRQETQYFGPGTRLLVL.

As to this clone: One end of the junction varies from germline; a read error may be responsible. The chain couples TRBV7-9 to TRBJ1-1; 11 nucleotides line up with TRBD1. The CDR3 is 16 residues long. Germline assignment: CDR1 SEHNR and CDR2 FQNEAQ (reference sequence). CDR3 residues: CSSSLASGTGGTEAFF. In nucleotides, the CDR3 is TGTTCCAGCAGCTTGGCCTCCGGGACAGGGGGCACTGAAGCTTTCTTT. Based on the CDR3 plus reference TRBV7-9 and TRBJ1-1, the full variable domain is DTGVSQNPRHKITKRGQNVTFRCDPISEHNRLYWYRQTLGQGPEFLTYFQNEAQLEKSRLLSDRFSAERPKGSFSTLEIQRTEQGDSAMYLCSSSLASGTGGTEAFFGQGTRLTVV.

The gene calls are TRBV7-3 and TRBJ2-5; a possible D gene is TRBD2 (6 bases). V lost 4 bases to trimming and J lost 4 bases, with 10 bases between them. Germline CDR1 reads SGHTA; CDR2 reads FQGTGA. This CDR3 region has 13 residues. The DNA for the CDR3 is TGTGCCAGCAGCTCTTGGAGGGGAGAGACCCAGTACTTC. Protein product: CASSSWRGETQYF.

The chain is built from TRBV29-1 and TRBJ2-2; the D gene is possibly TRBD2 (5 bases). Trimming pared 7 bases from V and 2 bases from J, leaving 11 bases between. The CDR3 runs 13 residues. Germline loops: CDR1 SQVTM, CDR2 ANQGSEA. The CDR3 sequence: CSGMGVNTGELFF. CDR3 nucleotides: TGCAGCGGGATGGGAGTTAACACCGGGGAGCTGTTTTTT.

CDR3 nucleotide sequence: TGTGCCACCGGCGGTCCGACTAGCGGCTCCACAGATACGCAGTATTTT. It encodes CATGGPTSGSTDTQYF. The J gene is TRBJ2-3, the V gene TRBV4-2, with 9 positions matching TRBD2. Germline lookup yields CDR1 LGHNA and CDR2 YNFKEQ. V trimming: 10 bases; J trimming: 2 bases; junction bases outside the gene matches: 13. The CDR3 loop spans 16 amino acids.

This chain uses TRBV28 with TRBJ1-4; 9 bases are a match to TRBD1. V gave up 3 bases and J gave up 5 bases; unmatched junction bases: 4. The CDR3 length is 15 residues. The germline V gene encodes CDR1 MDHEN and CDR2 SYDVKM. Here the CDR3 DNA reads TGTGCCAGCAGTTTCGCCACAGGGGGCAATGAAAAACTGTTTTTT. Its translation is CASSFATGGNEKLFF.

The CDR3 reads CASSMYSNQPQHF. The CDR3 nucleotides are TGTGCCAGCAGTATGTATAGCAATCAGCCCCAGCATTTT. This chain links TRBV6-5 with TRBJ1-5; D not certain. This CDR3 is built from 13 residues. From germline, CDR1 is MNHEY and CDR2 SVGAGI. With 5 bases removed from V and 0 bases from J, the gap between germline ends came to 5 bases.

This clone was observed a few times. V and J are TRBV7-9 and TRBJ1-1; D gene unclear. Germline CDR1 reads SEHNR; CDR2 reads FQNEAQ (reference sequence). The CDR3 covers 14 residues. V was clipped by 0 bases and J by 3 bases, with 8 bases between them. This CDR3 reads CASSLAAAHTEAFF. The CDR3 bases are TGTGCCAGCAGCTTAGCAGCAGCGCACACTGAAGCTTTCTTT.

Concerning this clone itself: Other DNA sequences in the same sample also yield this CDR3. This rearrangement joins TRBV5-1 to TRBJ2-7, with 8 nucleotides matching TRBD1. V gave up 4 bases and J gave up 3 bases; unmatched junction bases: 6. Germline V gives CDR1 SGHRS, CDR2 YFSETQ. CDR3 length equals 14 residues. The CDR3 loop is CASSLGQGSYEQYF. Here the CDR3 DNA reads TGCGCCAGCAGCCTCGGACAGGGTAGCTACGAGCAGTACTTC.

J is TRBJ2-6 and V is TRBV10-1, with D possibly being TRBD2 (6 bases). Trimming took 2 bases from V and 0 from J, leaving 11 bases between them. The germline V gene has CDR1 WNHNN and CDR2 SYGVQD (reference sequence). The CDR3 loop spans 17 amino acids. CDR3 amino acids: CASSEGGGASGANVLTF. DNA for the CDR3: TGCGCCAGCAGTGAGGGAGGCGGGGCCTCTGGGGCCAACGTCCTGACTTTC.

CDR3 nucleotide sequence: TGCGCCAGCAGTCACGGACTAGCAGATACGCAGTATTTT. It yields the protein CASSHGLADTQYF. V is TRBV5-1 and J is TRBJ2-3; TRBD2 agrees at 7 bases. The CDR3 contains 13 residues. Germline-derived CDR1 and CDR2 are SGHRS and YFSETQ. Losses at the gene ends were 5 bases for V and 4 bases for J; bases not matched to a gene: 4.

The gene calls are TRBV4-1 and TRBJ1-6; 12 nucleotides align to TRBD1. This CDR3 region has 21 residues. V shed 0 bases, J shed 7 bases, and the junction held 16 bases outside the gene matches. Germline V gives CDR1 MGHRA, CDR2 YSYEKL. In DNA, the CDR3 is TGCGCCAGCAGCCAAGAAAGTGGCCGGGACAGGGGGCGCCTGAAGAATTCACCCCTCCACTTT. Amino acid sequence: CASSQESGRDRGRLKNSPLHF.

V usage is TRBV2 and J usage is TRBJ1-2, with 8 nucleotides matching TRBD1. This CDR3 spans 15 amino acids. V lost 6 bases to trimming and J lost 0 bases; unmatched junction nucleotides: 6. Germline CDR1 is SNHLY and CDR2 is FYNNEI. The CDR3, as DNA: TGTGCCAGCAGCAACCAGGGGGCCGCTAACTATGGCTACACCTTC. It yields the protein CASSNQGAANYGYTF.

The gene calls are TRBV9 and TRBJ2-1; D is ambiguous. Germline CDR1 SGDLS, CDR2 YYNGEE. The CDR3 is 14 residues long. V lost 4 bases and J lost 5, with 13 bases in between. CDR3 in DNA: TGTGCCAGCAGCCCCCCCGGGTCTAACAATGAGCAGTTCTTC. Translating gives CASSPPGSNNEQFF.

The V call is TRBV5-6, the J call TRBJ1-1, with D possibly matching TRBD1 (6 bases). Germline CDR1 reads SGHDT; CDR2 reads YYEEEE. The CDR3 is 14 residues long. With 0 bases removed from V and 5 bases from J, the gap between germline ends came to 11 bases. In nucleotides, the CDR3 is TGTGCCAGCAGCTTGGTGGGGGCCGGAACTGAAGCTTTCTTT. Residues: CASSLVGAGTEAFF.